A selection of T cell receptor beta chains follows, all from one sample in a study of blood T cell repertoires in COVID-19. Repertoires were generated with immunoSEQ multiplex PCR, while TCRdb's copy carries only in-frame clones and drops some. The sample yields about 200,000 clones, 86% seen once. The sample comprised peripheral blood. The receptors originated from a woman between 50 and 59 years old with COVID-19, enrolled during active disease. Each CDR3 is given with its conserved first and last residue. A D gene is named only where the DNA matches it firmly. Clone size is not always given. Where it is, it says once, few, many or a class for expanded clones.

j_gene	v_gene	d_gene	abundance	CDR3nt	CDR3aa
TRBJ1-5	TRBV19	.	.	TGTGCCAGTAGTATAGGGGTGGACTATAATCAGCCCCAGCATTTT	CASSIGVDYNQPQHF
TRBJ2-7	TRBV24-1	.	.	TGTGCCACCAGTGATAACCAGGGAGGCGACGAGCAGTACTTC	CATSDNQGGDEQYF
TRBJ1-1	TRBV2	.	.	TGTGCCAGCAGTGCTCCCTGGGACCGGAAAGTCATAGCGGTGGCTGAAGCTTTCTTT	CASSAPWDRKVIAVAEAFF
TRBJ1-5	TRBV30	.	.	TGTGCCTGGAACAAAGGGGATAGCCAGCCCCAGCATTTT	CAWNKGDSQPQHF
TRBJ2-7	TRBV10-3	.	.	TGTGCCATTGAGGACAGATCCGAGCAGTACTTC	CAIEDRSEQYF
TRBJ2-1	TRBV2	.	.	TGTGCCAGCAGTCCCCTGACAGTCAATGAGCAGTTCTTC	CASSPLTVNEQFF
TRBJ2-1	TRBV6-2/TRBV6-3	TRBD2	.	TGTGCCAGCAGCCCCGGACTAGCCGGATCCTACAATGAGCAGTTCTTC	CASSPGLAGSYNEQFF
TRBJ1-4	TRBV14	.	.	TGTGCCAGCAGCCAAGATGCATCAGGGAAACTGTTTTTT	CASSQDASGKLFF
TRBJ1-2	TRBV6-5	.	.	TGTGCCAGCAGTTCCTCCGGCAGGGGAAACTATGGCTACACCTTC	CASSSSGRGNYGYTF
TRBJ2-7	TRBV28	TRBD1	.	TGTGCCAGCAGTACAGGGGGGCAAACCTACGAGCAGTACTTC	CASSTGGQTYEQYF
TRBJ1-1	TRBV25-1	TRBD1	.	TGTGCCAGCGACAGGGGAAGGGGCACTGAAGCTTTCTTT	CASDRGRGTEAFF
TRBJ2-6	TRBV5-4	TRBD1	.	TGTGCCACCGGGACAGTTGGGGATGGGGCCAACGTCCTGACTTTC	CATGTVGDGANVLTF
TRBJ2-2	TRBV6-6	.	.	TGTGCCAGCGACGCCAGGGAAAAGAACGGGGAGCTGTTTTTT	CASDAREKNGELFF
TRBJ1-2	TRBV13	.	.	TGTGCCAGCAGCCAATTACGGGGAAAGAATGGCTACACCTTC	CASSQLRGKNGYTF
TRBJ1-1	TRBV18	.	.	TGTGCCAGCTCACCCGCCACAGGGACCACTGAAGCTTTCTTT	CASSPATGTTEAFF
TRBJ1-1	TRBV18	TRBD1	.	TGTGCCAGCTCACCCACCAGGGGGGTTACGTCTTTCTTT	CASSPTRGVTSFF
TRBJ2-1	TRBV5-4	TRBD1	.	TGTGCCAGCAGCACCGGCGACAGGGCGGGCTACAATGAGCAGTTCTTC	CASSTGDRAGYNEQFF
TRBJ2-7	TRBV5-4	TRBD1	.	TGTGCCAGCAGCTTGGTAGGGACAGCATACGAGCAGTACTTC	CASSLVGTAYEQYF
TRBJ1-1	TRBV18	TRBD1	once	TGTGCCAGCTCACCAGTCGGACAGGGGGTGAACACTGAAGCTTTCTTT	CASSPVGQGVNTEAFF
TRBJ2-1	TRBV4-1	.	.	TGCGCCAGCAGCCACCCCGGGACTGGGACCTACAATGAGCAGTTCTTC	CASSHPGTGTYNEQFF
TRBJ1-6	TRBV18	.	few	TGTGCCAGCTCACCGGGGGGTCCACCCCTCCACTTT	CASSPGGPPLHF
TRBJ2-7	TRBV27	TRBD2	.	TGTGCCAGCAGGCTTCGGGGGGGGCCGACCTACGAGCAGTACTTC	CASRLRGGPTYEQYF
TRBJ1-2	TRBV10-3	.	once	TGTGCCATCAGTGAGTTCAGAGAGAGGGGCTACACCTTC	CAISEFRERGYTF